One sample yielded the 26 T cell receptor beta chains listed below, sequenced in a study of blood T cell repertoires in COVID-19. The data were produced by immunoSEQ multiplex PCR, yet TCRdb's version contains in-frame clones alone and is incomplete. Among fewer than 250,000 clones listed, more than 75% were seen once. Sequenced input: peripheral blood. These receptors came from a man in his 60s with acute or convalescent COVID-19.

J is TRBJ2-1 and V is TRBV12-5; 11 bases match TRBD2. Looked up from germline, CDR1 is LGHNT and CDR2 is FRNRAP. The V segment lost 6 bases and the J segment 7 bases; nucleotides outside the gene matches: 5. The CDR3 loop spans 14 amino acids. For the CDR3, the DNA is TGTGCTAGTGGCATAGCGGGGGGGCGGAATGAGCAGTTCTTC. Translation gives CASGIAGGRNEQFF.

CDR3 in DNA: TGTGCCAGCAGCTTAGTAGGGCAGGGAACGCGCTACACCTTC. The encoded protein is CASSLVGQGTRYTF. V is TRBV11-2 and J is TRBJ1-2, with D tentatively TRBD1 (5 bases). Trimming shortened V by 1 base and J by 9 bases, and 15 bases separated the two germline ends. Per germline, CDR1 SGHAT and CDR2 FQNNGV. The CDR3 is 14 residues long.

V gene TRBV4-1 combines with J gene TRBJ2-7; 7 bases map to TRBD2. Germline CDR1 is MGHRA and CDR2 is YSYEKL. With 4 bases clipped from V and 6 bases from J, the junction kept 6 bases outside the gene matches. The CDR3 spans 13 residues. The CDR3 DNA follows: TGCGCCAGCAGCCGGGCCCGGGGGGTCGAGCAGTACTTC. Translated, it gives CASSRARGVEQYF.

The J gene is TRBJ1-6, the V gene TRBV6-6, with a weak D call TRBD1 (6 bases). CDR3 length: 16 amino acids. Trimming took off 5 bases at V and 7 bases at J, with 18 bases between the two ends. The germline CDR1 and CDR2 sequences are MNHNY and SVGAGI (reference sequence). The CDR3 loop is CASSRSPGAENSPLHF. CDR3 DNA sequence: TGTGCCAGCAGTCGATCACCAGGGGCGGAAAATTCACCCCTCCACTTT.

The chain recombines TRBV28 with TRBJ2-1, with 8 nucleotides matching TRBD1. This CDR3 contains 16 residues. V shed 6 bases and J 2 bases; nucleotides not matched to a gene: 9. CDR1 is MDHEN and CDR2 is SYDVKM in the germline V gene. CDR3 sequence (DNA): TGTGCCAGCAGGTCACAGGGGGGCAGTACCTACAATGAGCAGTTCTTC. It is translated as CASRSQGGSTYNEQFF. The full variable domain, with the rest looked up from reference TRBV28 and TRBJ2-1, is DVKVTQSSRYLVKRTGEKVFLECVQDMDHENMFWYRQDPGLGLRLIYFSYDVKMKEKGDIPEGYSVSREKKERFSLILESASTNQTSMYLCASRSQGGSTYNEQFFGPGTRLTVL.

CDR3 sequence reads: CASSWGPYNSPLHF. The CDR3 DNA reads as TGTGCCAGCAGTTGGGGCCCCTATAATTCACCCCTCCACTTT. The genes are TRBV5-4 and TRBJ1-6, with D tentatively TRBD1 (5 bases). The germline V gene encodes CDR1 SGHNT and CDR2 YYREEE (reference sequence). Trimming removed 5 bases at V and 2 bases at J, with 8 bases between. This CDR3 has 14 amino acids.

The CDR3 DNA reads as TGTGCCAGCAGGACGGAACAGGGGGGGCAGTTCTTC. Its translation is CASRTEQGGQFF. The J gene is TRBJ2-1, the V gene TRBV27, with 8 nucleotides matching TRBD1. Losses at the gene ends were 6 bases for V and 12 bases for J; bases not matched to a gene: 7. Germline CDR1 MNHEY, CDR2 SMNVEV (reference sequence). The CDR3 totals 12 residues.

The V call is TRBV6-2 or TRBV6-3, the J call TRBJ2-3; 9 bases map to TRBD1. The trim removed 2 bases at V and 5 bases at J, leaving 8 bases unmatched. The CDR3 runs to 16 residues. Germline V gene sequence: CDR1 MNHEY, CDR2 SVGEGT. CDR3 coding DNA: TGTGCCAGCAGTTACGGTCGGGACAGGGTGAGAGATACGCAGTATTTT. This encodes CASSYGRDRVRDTQYF.

This clone was seen only a few times. The chain employs TRBV7-3 and TRBJ1-1; TRBD1 aligns across 9 bases. Trimming at V came to 6 bases and at J to 4 bases, leaving 6 bases not matched to a gene. The V gene's germline CDR1 is SGHTA and CDR2 FQGTGA. CDR3 size: 14 residues. CDR3 loop: CASSNRGLITEAFF. As DNA, the CDR3 is TGTGCCAGCAGTAACAGGGGGCTGATCACTGAAGCTTTCTTT.

The chain combines TRBV10-3 with TRBJ2-1; tentative D call: TRBD2 (5 bases). V was shortened by 2 bases and J by 8 bases, with 13 bases between the two germline ends. The CDR3 loop spans 14 amino acids. Looked up from germline, CDR1 is ENHRY and CDR2 is SYGVKD. The CDR3 bases are TGTGCCATCAGTGAGCCGACCACGGAGGATGAGCAGTTCTTC. This encodes CAISEPTTEDEQFF.

The V call is TRBV7-8, the J call TRBJ1-5; maybe TRBD1 (6 bases). The V end lost 1 base, the J end lost 1 base, and 11 bases lay between the germline ends. The CDR3 extends over 16 amino acids. From germline, CDR1 is SGHVS and CDR2 FQNEAQ. The chain's CDR3 is CASSLEGQLSNQPQHF. In DNA form, the CDR3 reads TGTGCCAGCAGCTTAGAAGGACAGCTAAGCAATCAGCCCCAGCATTTT.

This clone has just one count. The rearrangement links TRBV4-3 to TRBJ1-4; tentatively, D is TRBD1 (5 bases). Trimming took 4 bases from V and 12 from J, leaving 15 bases between them. Germline lookup yields CDR1 LGHNA and CDR2 YSLEER. This CDR3 has 13 amino acids. The CDR3 region is CASSPGDTGELFF. The CDR3 coding sequence is TGCGCCAGCAGCCCCGGCGACACGGGGGAACTGTTTTTT.

CDR3 DNA sequence: TGCGCCAGCAGCTTGAGCCCGGCGGCCACTGAAGCTTTCTTT. Translating gives CASSLSPAATEAFF. V is TRBV5-1 and J is TRBJ1-1; D unclear. The CDR3 totals 14 residues. Germline assignment: CDR1 SGHRS and CDR2 YFSETQ. Trimming cost V 1 base and J 4 bases, with 11 bases left between them. The complete variable domain, with remaining parts taken from reference TRBV5-1 and TRBJ1-1, reads KAGVTQTPRYLIKTRGQQVTLSCSPISGHRSVSWYQQTPGQGLQFLFEYFSETQRNKGNFPGRFSGRQFSNSRSEMNVSTLELGDSALYLCASSLSPAATEAFFGQGTRLTVV.

The chain has TRBV5-1 and TRBJ1-4, with 10 bases aligning to TRBD1. The length of the CDR3 is 16 residues. Germline CDR1 and CDR2: SGHRS and YFSETQ. J lost 8 bases, V lost 4 bases, and 11 bases had no gene match. CDR3 residues: CASSQSMGTGDEKLFF. In nucleotides, the CDR3 is TGCGCCAGCAGCCAGTCTATGGGGACAGGGGACGAAAAACTGTTTTTT.

A single count supports this clone. The J gene is TRBJ2-1, the V gene TRBV9; D gene unclear. Germline values: CDR1 SGDLS, CDR2 YYNGEE. The germline V and J ends were trimmed by 4 bases and 1 base, with 15 bases remaining between them. The CDR3 loop spans 16 amino acids. This chain's CDR3 is CASSPAASGSYNEQFF. The CDR3 region has the DNA TGTGCCAGCAGCCCCGCAGCTAGTGGTTCCTACAATGAGCAGTTCTTC. Supplemented by reference TRBV9 and TRBJ2-1, the full variable domain reads DSGVTQTPKHLITATGQRVTLRCSPRSGDLSVYWYQQSLDQGLQFLIQYYNGEERAKGNILERFSAQQFPDLHSELNLSSLELGDSALYFCASSPAASGSYNEQFFGPGTRLTVL.

The chain recombines TRBV19 with TRBJ1-2; 7 bases are shared with TRBD1. CDR1 and CDR2 (germline): LNHDA, SQIVND (reference sequence). The CDR3 spans 17 residues. The junction had 11 bases not matched to a gene; V was cut back by 2 bases and J by 2 bases. Here the CDR3 reads CASSIKNQPGQNYGYTF. The CDR3 coding sequence is TGTGCCAGTAGTATAAAAAATCAACCGGGACAGAACTATGGCTACACCTTC.

This chain uses TRBV4-3 with TRBJ2-1, with TRBD2 matching over 7 bases. The junction had 6 bases not matched to a gene; V was cut back by 4 bases and J by 0 bases. This CDR3 spans 16 amino acids. From germline, CDR1 is LGHNA and CDR2 YSLEER. CDR3 in amino acids: CASSPSERGSYNEQFF. DNA of the CDR3: TGCGCCAGCAGCCCCTCGGAGCGGGGCTCCTACAATGAGCAGTTCTTC.

V is TRBV12-3 or TRBV12-4 and J is TRBJ2-7; 8 nucleotides align to TRBD2. Trimming at V came to 2 bases and at J to 7 bases, leaving 4 bases not matched to a gene. CDR3 length equals 13 residues. CDR3 protein: CASSLIREGEQYF. In DNA, the CDR3 is TGTGCCAGCAGTTTAATCCGGGAGGGAGAGCAGTACTTC.

The chain uses TRBV18 and TRBJ2-3; 7 bases fit TRBD1. CDR1 and CDR2 from the germline V gene are KGHSH and LQKENI. The CDR3 extends over 15 amino acids. V dropped 3 bases and J dropped 4; count of bases not matched to a gene: 7. Here the CDR3 DNA reads TGTGCCAGCTCACCCTTAGGGGGCGTCTCAGATACGCAGTATTTT. This codes for CASSPLGGVSDTQYF.

The sample holds one count of this clone. The chain couples TRBV7-2 to TRBJ1-1; D might be TRBD1 (5 bases). The V end lost 5 bases, the J end lost 6 bases, and 19 bases lay between the germline ends. Germline V lookup: CDR1 SGHTA, CDR2 FQGNSA. CDR3 length: 15 residues. CDR3 amino acids: CASSPHLDRKSEAFF. CDR3 nucleotide sequence: TGTGCCAGCAGCCCCCACCTCGACAGAAAATCTGAAGCTTTCTTT.

The V gene is TRBV2, the J gene TRBJ2-5; D uncertain. CDR1 and CDR2 from the germline V gene are SNHLY and FYNNEI. The CDR3 has 15 residues. The ends were cut back, 4 bases at V and 5 bases at J, with 17 bases in the middle. CDR3: CASSGTPHSYETQYF. CDR3 coding DNA: TGTGCCAGCAGTGGCACCCCTCACTCGTACGAGACCCAGTACTTC.

The chain carries TRBV4-3 and TRBJ1-2; D call uncertain. This CDR3 has 17 amino acids. V was pared by 1 base and J by 0 bases, with 15 bases between. Per the germline V gene, CDR1 is LGHNA and CDR2 is YSLEER. CDR3 in amino acids: CASSQVFGGDANYGYTF. The CDR3 DNA reads as TGCGCCAGCAGCCAAGTATTTGGAGGAGATGCTAACTATGGCTACACCTTC.

The chain links TRBV7-2 to TRBJ1-3, with D possibly TRBD1 on 5 matching bases. The CDR3 runs to 16 residues. Germline V gene lookup returns CDR1 SGHTA and CDR2 FQGNSA. V was trimmed by 1 base and J by 0 bases, leaving 10 bases between them. Written as DNA, the CDR3 is TGTGCCAGCAGCTTAGGGGGCCGGAACTCTGGAAACACCATATATTTT. Translated: CASSLGGRNSGNTIYF.

This rearrangement joins TRBV2 to TRBJ2-5; 9 positions match TRBD2. Germline V CDR1 and CDR2: SNHLY, FYNNEI. This CDR3 is 15 amino acids long. With V trimmed by 6 bases and J by 5 bases, 10 bases remained unmatched. DNA for the CDR3: TGTGCCAGCAGCGTGGGACTAGCTACTCGGGAGACCCAGTACTTC. Translating it yields CASSVGLATRETQYF. The full variable domain, with the rest looked up from reference TRBV2 and TRBJ2-5, is EPEVTQTPSHQVTQMGQEVILRCVPISNHLYFYWYRQILGQKVEFLVSFYNNEISEKSEIFDDQFSVERPDGSNFTLKIRSTKLEDSAMYFCASSVGLATRETQYFGPGTRLLVL.

The chain has TRBV6-2 or TRBV6-3 and TRBJ1-2, with 7 bases matching TRBD1. Germline V gives CDR1 MNHEY, CDR2 SVGEGT. The junction had 5 bases not matched to a gene; V was cut back by 2 bases and J by 8 bases. There are 13 residues in the CDR3. CDR3 coding DNA: TGTGCCAGCAGTTACGGGGACAGTCTGGGCTACACCTTC. Amino acids: CASSYGDSLGYTF.

In DNA form, the CDR3 reads TGTGCCTGGAGTGTACGTTCGGGACAGAGAGCCTACGAGCAGTACTTC. It is translated as CAWSVRSGQRAYEQYF. This chain links TRBV30 with TRBJ2-7, with 7 bases that match TRBD1. The J segment lost 2 bases and the V segment lost 0 bases, leaving 10 bases of the junction unmatched. The CDR3 has 16 residues. Germline CDR1 reads GTSNPN; CDR2 reads SVGIG (reference sequence).